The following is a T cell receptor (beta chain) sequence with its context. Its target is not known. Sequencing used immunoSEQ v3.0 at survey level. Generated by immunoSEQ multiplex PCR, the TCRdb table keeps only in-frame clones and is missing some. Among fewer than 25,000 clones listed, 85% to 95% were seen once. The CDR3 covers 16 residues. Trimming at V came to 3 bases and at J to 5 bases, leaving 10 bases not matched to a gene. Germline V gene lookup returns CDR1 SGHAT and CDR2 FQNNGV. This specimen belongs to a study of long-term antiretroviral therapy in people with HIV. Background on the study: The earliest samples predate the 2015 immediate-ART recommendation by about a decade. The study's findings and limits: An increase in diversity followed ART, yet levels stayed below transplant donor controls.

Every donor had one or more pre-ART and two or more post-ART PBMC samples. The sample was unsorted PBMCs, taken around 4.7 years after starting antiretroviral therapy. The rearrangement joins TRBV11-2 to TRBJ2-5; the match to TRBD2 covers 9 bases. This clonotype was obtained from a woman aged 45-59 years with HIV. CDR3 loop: CASSFVGGRAFETQYF. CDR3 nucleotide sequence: TGTGCCAGCAGCTTCGTGGGCGGGAGGGCCTTTGAGACCCAGTACTTC.